The clone carrying this T cell receptor beta chain was counted between two and nine times. Profiled with immunoSEQ multiplex PCR; TCRdb holds only in-frame clones, not every one. Of some 220,000 clones listed, approximately 83% are singletons. This specimen belongs to a study of blood T cell repertoires in COVID-19. Whole-study context: The origin of the acute and convalescent COVID-19 samples was the United States, Italy and Spain.

The sequenced material came from peripheral blood. This sequence was found in a woman in her thirties who had recovered from COVID-19.

The CDR3 DNA reads TGCGCCAGCAGCCAAGAGGGACTAGCGATCTACAATGAGCAGTTCTTC. The encoded protein is CASSQEGLAIYNEQFF. The chain is built from TRBV4-1 and TRBJ2-1, with 10 bases aligning to TRBD2. Unmatched junction bases numbered 2, after V lost 0 bases and J lost 3 bases. Germline V lookup: CDR1 MGHRA, CDR2 YSYEKL. CDR3 length: 16 amino acids.